These 13 T cell receptor beta chains were sequenced from one sample in a study of blood T cell repertoires in COVID-19. Method: immunoSEQ multiplex PCR; TCRdb's copy keeps in-frame clones and lacks some. The sample lists 150,000 or so clones; about 80% were seen once. The sample consisted of PBMCs or T cells enriched from blood (not recorded which). These receptors were obtained from an older woman who had recovered from COVID-19.

The chain employs TRBV4-1 and TRBJ2-1, with TRBD2 matching over 8 bases. V gave up 3 bases and J gave up 4 bases; unmatched junction bases: 8. The CDR3 contains 16 residues. In germline, CDR1 is MGHRA, CDR2 YSYEKL. CDR3: CASSHAGGSWYNEQFF. The CDR3, as DNA: TGCGCCAGCAGCCACGCGGGGGGATCCTGGTACAATGAGCAGTTCTTC.

The V call is TRBV19, the J call TRBJ1-5; D gene unclear. The germline CDR1 and CDR2 sequences are LNHDA and SQIVND (reference sequence). The CDR3 sequence is 17 residues long. With 1 base removed from V and 0 bases from J, the gap between germline ends came to 13 bases. The CDR3 DNA reads TGTGCCAGTAGTATAGCGCTGCTTCGAGATAGCAATCAGCCCCAGCATTTT. This gives the protein CASSIALLRDSNQPQHF.

J is TRBJ1-6 and V is TRBV9, with TRBD1 identical over 9 bases. Trimming took 3 bases from V and 5 from J; bases not matched to a gene: 0. The CDR3 runs to 14 residues. Germline V gene lookup returns CDR1 SGDLS and CDR2 YYNGEE. The CDR3 reads CASSGTGDNSPLHF. CDR3 sequence (DNA): TGTGCCAGCAGCGGGACAGGGGATAATTCACCCCTCCACTTT.

V is TRBV5-1 and J is TRBJ2-7, with a possible D match to TRBD2 (5 bases). CDR1 is SGHRS and CDR2 is YFSETQ in the germline V gene. The CDR3 is made up of 14 amino acids. V was cut by 3 bases and J by 5 bases, with 15 bases left in between. CDR3 sequence reads: CASSSRLSRDEQYF. In DNA, the CDR3 is TGCGCCAGCAGCTCTAGACTCTCGCGGGACGAGCAGTACTTC.

This chain joins TRBV6-5 and TRBJ1-1, with a possible D match to TRBD1 (6 bases). V lost 2 bases, J lost 0 bases, and 7 bases lay in between. The CDR3 is made up of 14 amino acids. Germline assignment: CDR1 MNHEY and CDR2 SVGAGI. This CDR3 reads CASSYQGMNTEAFF. The CDR3 bases are TGTGCCAGCAGTTACCAGGGGATGAACACTGAAGCTTTCTTT.

This clone came up once. This chain connects TRBV30 to TRBJ2-1; 13 bases are shared with TRBD2. Germline CDR1 is GTSNPN and CDR2 is SVGIG (reference sequence). This CDR3 has 16 amino acids. V lost 3 bases to trimming and J lost 4 bases; unmatched junction nucleotides: 6. CDR3 nucleotide sequence: TGTGCCTGGAGACGGACTAGCGGGGGCCCTTACAATGAGCAGTTCTTC. Translation: CAWRRTSGGPYNEQFF.

This clone was counted at least ten times. The chain combines TRBV5-6 with TRBJ1-3; D call uncertain. The V end was cut by 4 bases, the J end by 3 bases, with 5 bases between. In germline, CDR1 is SGHDT, CDR2 YYEEEE. This CDR3 is 12 amino acids long. The CDR3: CASSPYGNTIYF. The CDR3, as DNA: TGTGCCAGCAGCCCCTATGGAAACACCATATATTTT.

The genes are TRBV2 and TRBJ2-5, with TRBD2 identical over 9 bases. There are 15 residues in the CDR3. Trimming removed 4 bases from V and 5 bases from J; junction bases left unmatched: 8. Germline-derived CDR1 and CDR2 are SNHLY and FYNNEI. This CDR3 is CASSGGGGAVETQYF. DNA of the CDR3: TGTGCCAGCAGTGGAGGCGGGGGGGCGGTGGAGACCCAGTACTTC.

The chain is built from TRBV3-1 (or the pseudogene TRBV3-2) and TRBJ1-2; unclear D gene. V dropped 1 base and J dropped 5 bases, with 14 bases sitting between them. CDR3 length equals 15 residues. CDR1 is LGHDT, CDR2 YNNKEL, per germline (reference sequence). The CDR3 region has the DNA TGTGCCAGCAGCCAAGGTTTAGGGCGGACTTATGGCTACACCTTC. Translated, it gives CASSQGLGRTYGYTF.

The rearrangement joins TRBV7-9 to TRBJ1-3; 7 bases are shared with TRBD1. J gave up 4 bases and V 6 bases, and 9 bases lay outside the gene matches. From germline, CDR1 is SEHNR and CDR2 FQNEAQ (reference sequence). The length of the CDR3 is 15 residues. Here the CDR3 DNA reads TGTGCCAGCAGTCGTGGACAGGCCCTAGGAAACACCATATATTTT. Amino acid sequence: CASSRGQALGNTIYF.

In DNA, the CDR3 is TGTGCTAGTGGTTTGGAGGGGGGGGCTAACTATGGCTACACCTTC. It translates to CASGLEGGANYGYTF. The V gene is TRBV12-5, the J gene TRBJ1-2; weak D call: TRBD1 (6 bases). The CDR3 spans 15 residues. Germline CDR1 and CDR2: LGHNT and FRNRAP. Trimming cost V 1 base and J 0 bases, with 9 bases left between them.

The chain joins TRBV12-3 or TRBV12-4 to TRBJ2-3; D gene ambiguous. Between the trimmed V and J ends, which lost 1 base and 8 bases, there was a span of 4 bases. There are 11 residues in the CDR3. The chain's CDR3 is CASSLGVTQYF. The CDR3 DNA sequence: TGTGCCAGCAGTTTAGGAGTTACGCAGTATTTT.

This clone was picked up a small number of times. The chain has TRBV13 and TRBJ2-1, with D uncertain. V was trimmed by 1 base and J by 4 bases, leaving 8 bases between them. This CDR3 contains 14 residues. Per the germline V gene, CDR1 is PRHDT and CDR2 is FYEKMQ (reference sequence). The DNA for the CDR3 is TGTGCCAGCAGCTTAGACGGTTATTACAATGAGCAGTTCTTC. Protein: CASSLDGYYNEQFF.